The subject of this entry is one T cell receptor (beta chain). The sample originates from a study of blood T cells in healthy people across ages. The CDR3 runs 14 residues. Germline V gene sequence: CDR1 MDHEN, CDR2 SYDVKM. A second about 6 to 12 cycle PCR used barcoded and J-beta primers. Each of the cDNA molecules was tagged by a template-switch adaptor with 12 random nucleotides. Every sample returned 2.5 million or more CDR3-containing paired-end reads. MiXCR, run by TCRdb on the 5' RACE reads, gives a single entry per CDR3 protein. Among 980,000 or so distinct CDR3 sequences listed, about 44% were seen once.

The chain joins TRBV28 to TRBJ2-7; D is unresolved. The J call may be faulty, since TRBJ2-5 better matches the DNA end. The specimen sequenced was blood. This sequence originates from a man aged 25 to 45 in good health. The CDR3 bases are TGTGCCAGCAGTCCCCCGATTGGGGAAGAGACCCAGTACTTC. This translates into CASSPPIGEETQYF.